This TCR beta chain stems from a study of early T cells in non-severe SARS-CoV-2 infection. V lost 5 bases to trimming and J lost 8 bases; unmatched junction nucleotides: 10. CDR1 is SNHLY, CDR2 FYNNEI, per germline. This CDR3 has 16 amino acids. TCRdb called the 5' RACE reads again in MiXCR, with one record for every CDR3 protein. The sample lists 53,000 or so distinct CDR3 sequences; around 12% were seen once. The sample holds a few counts of this clonotype. This specimen consisted of whole blood, obtained at baseline. This TCR was sampled from an adult who was a healthcare worker with PCR-confirmed SARS-CoV-2 infection or an uninfected control (not recorded which). V is TRBV2 and J is TRBJ2-1; 12 bases agree with TRBD2. The CDR3, as DNA: TGTGCCAGCAGTTTTGAGACTAGCGGGAGAAGGTATGAGCAGTTCTTC. It codes for CASSFETSGRRYEQFF.